This passage covers 27 T cell receptor beta chains from one sample sequenced in a study of STAT5B mutations in CD4+ large granular lymphocyte leukemia. Assay: immunoSEQ multiplex PCR; the TCRdb copy retains only in-frame clones and omits some. The sample shows 30,000 or so clones, 76% of them seen only once. Sequencing was done on a sample of CD4+ T cells from blood buffy coats. The origin of the receptors is a human donor in good health.

The V gene is TRBV27, the J gene TRBJ2-2; weak D call: TRBD2 (5 bases). Germline assignment: CDR1 MNHEY and CDR2 SMNVEV (reference sequence). Trimming pared 5 bases from V and 6 bases from J, leaving 22 bases between. The length of the CDR3 is 17 residues. CDR3 sequence (DNA): TGTGCCAGCAGTCATCCGGGGTATGGGGTACCTCCCGGGGAGCTGTTTTTT. Its translation is CASSHPGYGVPPGELFF.

The J gene is TRBJ2-7, the V gene TRBV5-8; the D gene could be TRBD1 or TRBD2 (5 bases each). This CDR3 is 13 amino acids long. V gave up 4 bases and J gave up 4 bases, with 12 bases separating them. Germline lookup yields CDR1 SGHTS and CDR2 YDEGEE. The CDR3 coding sequence is TGTGCCAGCAGCGGACGGGGCTGGTACGAGCAGTACTTC. This gives the protein CASSGRGWYEQYF.

J is TRBJ1-1 and V is TRBV6-5; D perhaps matches TRBD1 (5 bases). The CDR3 runs 16 residues. Trimming removed 4 bases from V and 1 base from J, with 16 bases in between. Germline values: CDR1 MNHEY, CDR2 SVGAGI. The CDR3 sequence is CASSLASGRENTEAFF. DNA for the CDR3: TGTGCCAGCAGTTTGGCCTCGGGACGGGAGAACACTGAAGCTTTCTTT.

The chain is built from TRBV5-4 and TRBJ2-7, with D maybe TRBD2 (7 bases). V was shortened by 1 base and J by 4 bases, with 24 bases between the two germline ends. The CDR3 totals 18 residues. Germline loops: CDR1 SGHNT, CDR2 YYREEE (reference sequence). DNA for the CDR3: TGTGCCAGCAGCTTGTGGGGGGGCCAAGGGCGCAACTCTTACGAGCAGTACTTC. This gives the protein CASSLWGGQGRNSYEQYF.

V gene TRBV20-1 combines with J gene TRBJ2-4; D gene ambiguous. Germline V gene lookup returns CDR1 DFQATT and CDR2 SNEGSKA (reference sequence). Trimming removed 8 bases at V and 9 bases at J, with 14 bases between. The CDR3 extends over 11 amino acids. The CDR3 spells CSSRVKSIQYF. The CDR3 nucleotides read TGCAGTTCACGGGTCAAGAGCATTCAGTACTTC.

Only a few counts were recorded for this clone. The J gene is TRBJ1-4, the V gene TRBV28, with 8 positions matching TRBD1. The V segment lost 6 bases and the J segment 7 bases; nucleotides outside the gene matches: 4. Germline V gene lookup returns CDR1 MDHEN and CDR2 SYDVKM. The CDR3 loop spans 13 amino acids. The CDR3 reads CASRTGGGEKLFF. DNA for the CDR3: TGTGCCAGCAGAACAGGGGGGGGTGAAAAACTGTTTTTT.

V usage is TRBV18 and J usage is TRBJ1-1, with 8 bases aligning to TRBD1. Germline CDR1 and CDR2: KGHSH and LQKENI. This CDR3 contains 14 residues. V was pared by 8 bases and J by 4 bases, with 9 bases of the junction left unmatched. The CDR3 sequence: CASRSQGARTEAFF. The CDR3 DNA reads as TGTGCCAGCAGATCTCAGGGGGCCCGCACTGAAGCTTTCTTT.

This clone was seen a handful of times. The chain has TRBV18 and TRBJ1-1; D possibly corresponds to TRBD1 (5 bases). The CDR3 consists of 13 residues. V lost 6 bases, J lost 1 base, and 9 bases lay in between. Looked up from germline, CDR1 is KGHSH and CDR2 is LQKENI. CDR3 coding DNA: TGTGCCAGCTCCCCAAGGGGGAACACTGAAGCTTTCTTT. It specifies CASSPRGNTEAFF.

V is TRBV5-1 and J is TRBJ2-1, with D possibly matching TRBD1 (5 bases). V was shortened by 4 bases and J by 7 bases, with 15 bases between the two germline ends. Germline V CDR1 and CDR2: SGHRS, YFSETQ. The CDR3 has 14 amino acids. The CDR3 protein is CASSLSSPGNEQFF. CDR3 DNA sequence: TGCGCCAGCAGCCTATCATCCCCAGGGAATGAGCAGTTCTTC.

J is TRBJ2-5 and V is TRBV28, with 7 bases lining up with TRBD1. With 6 bases clipped from V and 2 bases from J, the junction kept 6 bases outside the gene matches. Germline assignment: CDR1 MDHEN and CDR2 SYDVKM. The CDR3 has 14 residues. The DNA for the CDR3 is TGTGCCAGCAGCCTGGGACAGACGCAAGAGACCCAGTACTTC. Translation gives CASSLGQTQETQYF.

The count of this clone is one. This chain connects TRBV7-3 to TRBJ2-1, with TRBD2 identical over 7 bases. The CDR3 has 16 residues. Germline loops: CDR1 SGHTA, CDR2 FQGTGA. J lost 2 bases, V lost 4 bases, and 8 bases had no gene match. Here the CDR3 reads CASSSTGRGTYNEQFF. In DNA form, the CDR3 reads TGTGCCAGCAGCTCAACGGGGCGGGGGACCTACAATGAGCAGTTCTTC.

This rearrangement joins TRBV7-9 to TRBJ2-6, with D possibly TRBD2 on 6 matching bases. Germline assignment: CDR1 SEHNR and CDR2 FQNEAQ (reference sequence). The CDR3 length is 14 residues. Trimming shortened V by 10 bases and J by 16 bases, and 26 bases separated the two germline ends. The CDR3, as DNA: TGTGCCACGACCGTAGCGGACACCCCTAGCAAACTGACTTTC. Translating it yields CATTVADTPSKLTF.

With regard to this clone: The junction departs from the called germline gene at one end, perhaps through a read error. The chain couples TRBV5-6 to TRBJ1-2, with D perhaps matching TRBD1 (6 bases). The CDR3 is made up of 14 amino acids. The germline CDR1 and CDR2 sequences are SGHDT and YYEEEE. The CDR3 region has the DNA TGTGCCAGCAGTCTCCGGGGGCTTAACCATGGCTACACCTTC. Encoded protein: CASSLRGLNHGYTF. The full variable domain, its missing parts supplied by reference TRBV5-6 and TRBJ1-2, is DAGVTQSPTHLIKTRGQQVTLRCSPKSGHDTVSWYQQALGQGPQFIFQYYEEEERQRGNFPDRFSGHQFPNYSSELNVNALLLGDSALYLCASSLRGLNHGYTFGSGTRLTVV.

This clone has more than one count but fewer than ten. The rearrangement uses TRBV7-2 and TRBJ2-2; 8 nucleotides agree with TRBD1. V lost 3 bases to trimming and J lost 7 bases; unmatched junction nucleotides: 4. Germline V gene data show CDR1 as SGHTA and CDR2 as FQGNSA. The CDR3 is 14 residues long. The CDR3 DNA is TGTGCCAGCAGCTTCGGACAGGGCATCGGGGAGCTGTTTTTT. Translating it yields CASSFGQGIGELFF. Complete variable domain (other parts from reference TRBV7-2 and TRBJ2-2): GAGVSQSPSNKVTEKGKDVELRCDPISGHTALYWYRQSLGQGLEFLIYFQGNSAPDKSGLPSDRFSAERTGGSVSTLTIQRTQQEDSAVYLCASSFGQGIGELFFGEGSRLTVL.

The chain recombines TRBV7-8 with TRBJ1-2, with 7 bases that match TRBD1. V was pared by 5 bases and J by 8 bases, with 5 bases of the junction left unmatched. CDR3 length equals 12 residues. The germline gives CDR1 SGHVS, CDR2 FQNEAQ. The CDR3 bases are TGTGCCAGCAGCCAGCGGGACAGAGGCTACACCTTC. It specifies CASSQRDRGYTF. The full variable domain, its missing parts supplied by reference TRBV7-8 and TRBJ1-2, is GAGVSQSPRYKVAKRGQDVALRCDPISGHVSLFWYQQALGQGPEFLTYFQNEAQLDKSGLPSDRFFAERPEGSVSTLKIQRTQQEDSAVYLCASSQRDRGYTFGSGTRLTVV.

The genes are TRBV12-5 and TRBJ2-2; 8 nucleotides line up with TRBD2. The germline V gene encodes CDR1 LGHNT and CDR2 FRNRAP. CDR3 length equals 17 residues. V shed 7 bases and J 1 base; nucleotides not matched to a gene: 11. CDR3 DNA sequence: TGTGCTAGTGCCCCTTCCGGACTAGCAGAGAACACCGGGGAGCTGTTTTTT. It codes for CASAPSGLAENTGELFF.

The chain uses TRBV5-1 and TRBJ1-2, with D possibly matching TRBD1 (6 bases). The CDR3 has 15 amino acids. Germline-derived CDR1 and CDR2 are SGHRS and YFSETQ. The germline V and J ends were trimmed by 4 bases and 3 bases, with 16 bases remaining between them. CDR3 sequence reads: CASSTGTLSDYGYTF. The CDR3 coding sequence is TGCGCCAGCAGCACCGGGACACTCTCGGACTATGGCTACACCTTC.

V usage is TRBV6-4 and J usage is TRBJ2-7; D tentatively fits TRBD1 or TRBD2 (6 bases each). Germline values: CDR1 MRHNA, CDR2 SNTAGT. The length of the CDR3 is 17 residues. Trimming left V 1 base short and J 4 bases short, with 20 bases between. CDR3 sequence reads: CASSDLRGVAKRYEQYF. The CDR3 DNA follows: TGTGCCAGCAGTGACTTGAGGGGGGTAGCGAAGAGGTACGAGCAGTACTTC.

J is TRBJ1-1 and V is TRBV6-4; no definite D call. Germline-derived CDR1 and CDR2 are MRHNA and SNTAGT. Trimming cost V 7 bases and J 0 bases, with 15 bases left between them. This CDR3 is 15 amino acids long. As DNA, the CDR3 is TGTGCCAGCACCCAGTTAGGGCGTATGAACACTGAAGCTTTCTTT. It translates to CASTQLGRMNTEAFF.

The chain uses TRBV4-3 and TRBJ2-5; D uncertain. In germline, CDR1 is LGHNA, CDR2 YSLEER. The V end was cut by 0 bases, the J end by 2 bases, with 10 bases between. The CDR3 loop spans 15 amino acids. DNA of the CDR3: TGCGCCAGCAGCCAAGATTATACAGCTCAAGAGACCCAGTACTTC. Its protein product is CASSQDYTAQETQYF.

This clone has only one observation. The J gene is TRBJ2-7, the V gene TRBV20-1, with D perhaps given as TRBD1 or TRBD2 (5 bases each). The V and J ends lost 2 bases and 6 bases respectively, with 8 bases between them. The CDR3 is 11 amino acids. Germline V gives CDR1 DFQATT, CDR2 SNEGSKA (reference sequence). CDR3 nucleotides: TGCAGTGCTAGATACGGGGCCGAGCAGTACTTC. Translation: CSARYGAEQYF.

The table lists this clone with a few counts. The chain uses TRBV12-5 and TRBJ1-5; TRBD1 might be the D (5 bases). V lost 1 base, J lost 7 bases, and 8 bases lay in between. The CDR3 consists of 13 residues. Germline assignment: CDR1 LGHNT and CDR2 FRNRAP. CDR3 sequence reads: CASGLAGEQPQHF. The CDR3 region has the DNA TGTGCTAGTGGTTTGGCGGGGGAACAGCCCCAGCATTTT.

The count of this clone is one. V gene TRBV4-2 combines with J gene TRBJ2-7, with 9 bases lining up with TRBD1. Losses at the gene ends were 2 bases for V and 4 bases for J; bases not matched to a gene: 18. The CDR3 loop spans 19 amino acids. Germline assignment: CDR1 LGHNA and CDR2 YNFKEQ. The CDR3, as DNA: TGTGCCAGCAGCCAACTGTCCCCTCCGTCCGGGACAGGGATTTACGAGCAGTACTTC. Its translation is CASSQLSPPSGTGIYEQYF.

V is TRBV11-3 and J is TRBJ2-2; 10 bases agree with TRBD2. The V gene's germline CDR1 is SGHNT and CDR2 YENEEA. The trim removed 5 bases at V and 6 bases at J, leaving 0 bases unmatched. The CDR3 contains 13 residues. The CDR3 is CASSSGRAGELFF. CDR3 nucleotides: TGTGCCAGCAGCAGCGGGAGGGCCGGGGAGCTGTTTTTT.

Only one count was recorded for this clone. V gene TRBV7-2 combines with J gene TRBJ2-4, with a tentative D call TRBD2 (6 bases). Germline-derived CDR1 and CDR2 are SGHTA and FQGNSA. This CDR3 is 16 amino acids long. V was pared by 2 bases and J by 0 bases, with 11 bases between. The CDR3 coding sequence is TGTGCCAGCAGCTTATCGGGAGTTCTAGCCAAAAACATTCAGTACTTC. This sequence encodes CASSLSGVLAKNIQYF.

This clone was found once. The chain combines TRBV4-3 with TRBJ2-1; unclear D gene. This CDR3 region has 17 residues. The V end was cut by 0 bases, the J end by 0 bases, with 12 bases between. Germline V lookup: CDR1 LGHNA, CDR2 YSLEER. Here the CDR3 reads CASSQESGSSSYNEQFF. CDR3 coding DNA: TGCGCCAGCAGCCAAGAATCAGGAAGTAGCTCCTACAATGAGCAGTTCTTC.

The chain employs TRBV5-6 and TRBJ2-7, with TRBD1 identical over 7 bases. With V trimmed by 4 bases and J by 5 bases, 12 bases remained unmatched. Germline CDR1 and CDR2: SGHDT and YYEEEE. CDR3 length: 15 residues. The CDR3 DNA follows: TGTGCCAGCAGCGTACTCCTACAGGGGACCCACGAGCAGTACTTC. It codes for CASSVLLQGTHEQYF. Using reference TRBV5-6 and TRBJ2-7 for the parts outside the CDR3, the full variable domain is DAGVTQSPTHLIKTRGQQVTLRCSPKSGHDTVSWYQQALGQGPQFIFQYYEEEERQRGNFPDRFSGHQFPNYSSELNVNALLLGDSALYLCASSVLLQGTHEQYFGPGTRLTVT.